This T cell receptor (beta chain) was profiled in a study of shared clonotypes between healthy human individuals. When replicate PCRs were run on sorted subsets, they used 200 ng DNA, 28,000 or so T cell genomes. Some clones are missing from TCRdb's copy, which holds only in-frame ones; the method was immunoSEQ multiplex PCR. The repertoire holds roughly 400,000 clones, with roughly 96% as singletons. CDR3 size: 13 residues. The V end lost 5 bases, the J end lost 13 bases, and 20 bases lay between the germline ends. Germline V gene lookup returns CDR1 LNHDA and CDR2 SQIVND (reference sequence). As regards this clone: Its target is not known.

Study results and limitations: In having few donors, the study represented limited genetic and exposure-history diversity. Though the depth was large, rarefaction showed that sorted-subset sequencing was incomplete.

Sequenced sample: memory CD8+ T cells sorted from blood. The subset denotes: CD45RO+ cells pooled with CCR7-negative TemRA cells. The genes are TRBV19 and TRBJ1-1; no clear D. The source of this sequence is a man aged 30 to 45 in good health. Written as DNA, the CDR3 is TGTGCCAGTAGTCCGACGAACTTGGGGAAGGGTTTCTTT. It translates to CASSPTNLGKGFF.